The rows below give T cell receptor beta chains drawn from one sample of a study of human T cells and chemical hapten exposure. TCRdb processed the RACE reads anew with MiXCR; each CDR3 protein has one entry. The repertoire includes 210,000 or so distinct CDR3 sequences, 24% of them detected once, and 2% to 2.5% sits in the top ten. The sequenced sample was whole blood, obtained in connection with sensitization to the hapten diphenylcyclopropenone (DPC). The receptors here all came from a woman aged 40 to 50 with alopecia areata. Some clones in this sample may be carry-over from other donors' samples. Both conserved end residues are part of each CDR3. The D gene is left open where the match is weak. The size entry is marked missing in some rows and otherwise reads once, few, many or a size class.

j_call	v_call	d_call	clone_size	cdr3_nt	cdr3_aa
TRBJ2-5	TRBV29-1	NA	NA	TGCAGCGTTGAAGAAGGGGGGTTCCAAGAGACCCAGTACTTC	CSVEEGGFQETQYF
TRBJ2-5	TRBV9	NA	NA	TGTGCCAGCAGCCCTCTTTCCAACAGGGTTGAGACCCAGTACTTC	CASSPLSNRVETQYF
TRBJ2-5	TRBV5-4	TRBD1	few	TGTGCCAGCAGCCATCGGACAGGGGAAGAGACCCAGTACTTC	CASSHRTGEETQYF
TRBJ1-1	TRBV7-9	NA	NA	TGTGCCAGCAGCCAAGGTGCCGGGGCCCAAAGTCGAGCTTTCTTT	CASSQGAGAQSRAFF
TRBJ2-5	TRBV9	TRBD1	few	TGTGCCAGCAGCGTAGCTATCGGACAGGAATCCCAAGAGACCCAGTACTTC	CASSVAIGQESQETQYF
TRBJ1-5	TRBV6-1	NA	few	TGTGCCAGCAGTGAACTACAGTCTTCCGGACAGCCCCAGCATTTT	CASSELQSSGQPQHF
TRBJ2-2	TRBV27	NA	NA	TGTGCCAGCAGTTTATCGGCCCATACCGGGGAGCTGTTTTTT	CASSLSAHTGELFF
TRBJ2-1	TRBV5-1	NA	few	TGCGCCAGCAGCTTGACTAGATCTTACAATGAGCAGTTCTTC	CASSLTRSYNEQFF
TRBJ1-6	TRBV10-3	TRBD1	NA	TGTGCCATCAGTGAGACCGGACAGGGGGCCTCACCCCTCCACTTT	CAISETGQGASPLHF
TRBJ2-1	TRBV4-1	TRBD1	many	TGCGCCAGCAGCCCAGGGGGAGTGAGCAATGAGCAGTTCTTC	CASSPGGVSNEQFF
TRBJ2-1	TRBV7-2	TRBD2	few	TGTGCCAGCAGCTTTGGGTCCAGCGGGAGTTCCTACAATGAGCAGTTCTTC	CASSFGSSGSSYNEQFF
TRBJ1-5	TRBV18	NA	NA	TGTGCCAGCTCATCCGGCTCCGGTCAGCCCCAGCATTTT	CASSSGSGQPQHF
TRBJ1-4	TRBV12-3/TRBV12-4	NA	many	TGTGCCAGCACAGGGGAGGGGACAAGCAAGTCAAAACTGTTTTTT	CASTGEGTSKSKLFF
TRBJ1-1	TRBV20-1	NA	few	TGCAGTGCAGCTGAGAGGGCCCGGAGGAACACTGAAGCTTTCTTT	CSAAERARRNTEAFF
TRBJ2-3	TRBV29-1	NA	many	TGCAGCGTTGAAACCACAGATACGCAGTATTTT	CSVETTDTQYF
TRBJ2-2	TRBV7-6	NA	NA	TGTGCCAGCAGCTTACAGGTCGGCGGGGAGCTGTTTTTT	CASSLQVGGELFF
TRBJ1-3	TRBV7-2	NA	few	TGTGCCAGCAGCTTAGACGGCTTCTTCGGAAACACCATATATTTT	CASSLDGFFGNTIYF
TRBJ2-1	TRBV20-1	NA	NA	TGCAGTGCTAGACACCCTGTCCACAATGAGCAGTTCTTC	CSARHPVHNEQFF
TRBJ1-2	TRBV6-5	NA	NA	TGTGCCTCTTACTCTGGGGGGCGGAACTATGGCTACACCTTC	CASYSGGRNYGYTF
TRBJ2-2	TRBV24-1	NA	medium-sized	TGTGCCACCAGTGATCGCGAACCTTTTGGGGAGCTGTTTTTT	CATSDREPFGELFF
TRBJ2-1	TRBV5-1	NA	many	TGCGCCAGCAGCTTTAACAGGTTTGCCTACAATGAGCAGTTCTTC	CASSFNRFAYNEQFF
TRBJ2-3	TRBV6-6	NA	few	TGTGCCAGCAGTGGAGGGGATACGCAGTATTTT	CASSGGDTQYF
TRBJ1-5	TRBV12-3/TRBV12-4	NA	NA	TGTGCCAGCAGTGGGACCCGGGATCAGCCCCAGCATTTT	CASSGTRDQPQHF
TRBJ1-2	TRBV6-2/TRBV6-3	NA	few	TGTGCCAGCAGTTCCCTTCGACAGACTTATGGCTACACCTTC	CASSSLRQTYGYTF